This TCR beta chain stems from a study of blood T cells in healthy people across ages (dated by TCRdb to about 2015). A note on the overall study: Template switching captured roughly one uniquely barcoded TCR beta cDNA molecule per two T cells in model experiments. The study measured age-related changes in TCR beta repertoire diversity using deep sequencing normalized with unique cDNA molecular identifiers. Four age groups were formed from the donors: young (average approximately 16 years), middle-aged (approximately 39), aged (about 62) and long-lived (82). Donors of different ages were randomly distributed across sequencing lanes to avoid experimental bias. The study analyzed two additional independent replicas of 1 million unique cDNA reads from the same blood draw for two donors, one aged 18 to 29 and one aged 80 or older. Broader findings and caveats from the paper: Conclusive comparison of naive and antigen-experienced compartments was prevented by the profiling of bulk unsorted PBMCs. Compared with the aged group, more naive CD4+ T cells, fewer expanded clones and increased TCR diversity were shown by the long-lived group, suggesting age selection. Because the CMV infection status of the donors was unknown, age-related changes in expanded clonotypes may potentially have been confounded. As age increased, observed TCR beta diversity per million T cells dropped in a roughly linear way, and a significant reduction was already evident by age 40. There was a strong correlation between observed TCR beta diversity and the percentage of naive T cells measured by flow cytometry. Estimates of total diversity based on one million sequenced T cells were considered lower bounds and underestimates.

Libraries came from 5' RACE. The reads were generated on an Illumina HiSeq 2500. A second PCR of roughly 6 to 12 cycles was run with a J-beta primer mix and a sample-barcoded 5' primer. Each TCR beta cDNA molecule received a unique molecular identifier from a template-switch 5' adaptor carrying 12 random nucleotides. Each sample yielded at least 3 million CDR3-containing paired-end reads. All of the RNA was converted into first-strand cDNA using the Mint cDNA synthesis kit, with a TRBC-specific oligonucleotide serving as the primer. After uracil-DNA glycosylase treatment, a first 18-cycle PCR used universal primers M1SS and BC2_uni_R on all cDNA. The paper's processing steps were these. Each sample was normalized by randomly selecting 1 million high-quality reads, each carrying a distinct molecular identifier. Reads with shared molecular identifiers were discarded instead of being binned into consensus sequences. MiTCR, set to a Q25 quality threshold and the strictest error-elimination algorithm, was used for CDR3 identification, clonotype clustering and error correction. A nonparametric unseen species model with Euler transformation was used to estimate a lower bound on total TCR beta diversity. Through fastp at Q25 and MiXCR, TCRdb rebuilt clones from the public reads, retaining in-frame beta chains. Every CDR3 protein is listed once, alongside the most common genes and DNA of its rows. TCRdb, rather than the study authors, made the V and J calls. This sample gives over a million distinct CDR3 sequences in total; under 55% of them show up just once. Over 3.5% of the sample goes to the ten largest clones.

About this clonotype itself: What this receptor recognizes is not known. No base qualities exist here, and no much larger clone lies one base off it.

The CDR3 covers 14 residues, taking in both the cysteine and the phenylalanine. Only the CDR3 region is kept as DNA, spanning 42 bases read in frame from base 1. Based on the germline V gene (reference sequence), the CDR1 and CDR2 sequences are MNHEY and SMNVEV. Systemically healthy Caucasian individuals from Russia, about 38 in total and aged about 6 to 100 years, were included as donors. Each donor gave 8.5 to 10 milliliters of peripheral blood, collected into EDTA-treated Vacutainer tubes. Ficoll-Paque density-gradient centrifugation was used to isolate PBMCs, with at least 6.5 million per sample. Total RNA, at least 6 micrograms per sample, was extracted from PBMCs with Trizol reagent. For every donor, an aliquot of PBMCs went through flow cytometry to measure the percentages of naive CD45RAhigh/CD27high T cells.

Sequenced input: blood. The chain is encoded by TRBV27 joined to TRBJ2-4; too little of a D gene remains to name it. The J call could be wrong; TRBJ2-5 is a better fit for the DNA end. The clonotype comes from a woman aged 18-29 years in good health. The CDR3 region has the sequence CASSFHEATETQYF. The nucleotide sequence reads TGTGCCAGCAGTTTTCATGAGGCAACAGAGACCCAGTACTTC.